This T cell receptor beta chain was identified during a study of cytomegalovirus exposure and HLA in healthy donors. Study context: The 130 or so validation repertoires used a platform that matched the one used for the roughly 700 first-cohort repertoires, as a later analysis reported.

Generated by immunoSEQ multiplex PCR, the TCRdb table keeps only in-frame clones and is missing some. The profile covers 66,000 or so clones, with about 97% appearing a single time and about 1.6% taken by the ten largest. General study results and limits: Subsequent analysis showed first-cohort TCR clusters tending to co-occur in 120 validation repertoires.

Comment on this clone: Its target is not known.

The CDR3 contains 16 residues. Looked up from germline, CDR1 is MDHEN and CDR2 is SYDVKM. Trimming cost V 1 base and J 0 bases, with 10 bases left between them. The sequencing input was PBMCs. The TCR sequence derives from a woman aged 18-29 years in good health and CMV-seropositive. This chain joins TRBV28 and TRBJ1-5; D is possibly TRBD1 (5 bases). The CDR3 is CASSLFGHFSNQPQHF. The CDR3 DNA is TGTGCCAGCAGTTTATTCGGACACTTTAGCAATCAGCCCCAGCATTTT.